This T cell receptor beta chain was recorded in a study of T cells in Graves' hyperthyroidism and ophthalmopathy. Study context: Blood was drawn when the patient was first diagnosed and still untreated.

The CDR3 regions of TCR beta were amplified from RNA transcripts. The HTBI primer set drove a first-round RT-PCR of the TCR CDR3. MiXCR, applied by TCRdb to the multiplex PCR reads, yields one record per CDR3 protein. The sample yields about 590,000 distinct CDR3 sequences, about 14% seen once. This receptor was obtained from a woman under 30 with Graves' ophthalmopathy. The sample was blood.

The CDR3 reads CASSVGGRQETQYF. The CDR3 DNA reads as TGTGCCAGCAGCGTAGGCGGGAGGCAAGAGACCCAGTACTTC. This sequence joins TRBV9 and TRBJ2-5; 8 positions match TRBD2. Looked up from germline, CDR1 is SGDLS and CDR2 is YYNGEE. The CDR3 is 14 amino acids. V shed 0 bases, J shed 2 bases, and the junction held 0 bases outside the gene matches.